These T cell receptor beta chains were read from a single sample in a study of shared clonotypes between healthy human individuals. Clones were sequenced by immunoSEQ multiplex PCR, and TCRdb holds only the in-frame ones, with some missing. Of around 610,000 clones listed, about 96% are singletons. The specimen was naive CD8+ T cells sorted from blood. These receptors were collected from a woman aged 25-40 years in good health. The CDR3 runs from the conserved cysteine through the conserved F or W. The D gene is left open where the match is weak. Size is omitted from some rows. Given values are once, few, many or a class for expanded clones.

- TRBJ1-5 TRBV27 - 14 CASSLTYSNQPQHF TGTGCCAGCAGCCTGACTTATAGCAATCAGCCCCAGCATTTT
- TRBJ2-7 TRBV11-3 - 16 CASSLEEGEGNYEQYF TGTGCCAGCAGCTTAGAAGAGGGAGAGGGAAACTACGAGCAGTACTTC
- TRBJ1-1 TRBV19 once 19 CASSILNFGHGLRNTEAFF TGTGCCAGTAGTATCCTAAACTTCGGACACGGCCTAAGGAACACTGAAGCTTTCTTT
- TRBJ1-2 TRBV7-9 - 13 CASREVENYGYTF TGTGCCAGCAGAGAAGTAGAAAACTATGGCTACACCTTC
TRBD1 TRBJ2-7 TRBV28 once 15 CASSTSGTASYEQYF TGTGCCAGCAGCACCTCCGGGACAGCCTCCTACGAGCAGTACTTC
TRBD2 TRBJ2-1 TRBV14 - 17 CASSFRTSGRIDNEQFF TGTGCCAGCAGCTTCCGGACTAGCGGGAGGATTGACAATGAGCAGTTCTTC
- TRBJ2-1 TRBV12-5 - 13 CASGRTLYNEQFF TGTGCTAGTGGTAGGACTCTTTACAATGAGCAGTTCTTC
- TRBJ2-7 TRBV29-1 - 18 CSVEDPQGVLGGRNEQYF TGCAGCGTTGAAGATCCACAGGGGGTTCTTGGCGGGAGGAACGAGCAGTACTTC
- TRBJ1-6 TRBV14 once 16 CASSQRERTARAPLHF TGTGCCAGCAGCCAGAGGGAGAGGACAGCTAGGGCACCCCTCCACTTT
- TRBJ2-2 TRBV7-9 once 16 CASSSGQIYNTGELFF TGTGCCAGCAGCTCCGGACAGATCTACAACACCGGGGAGCTGTTTTTT
TRBD2 TRBJ2-3 TRBV28 - 14 CASRGLAGTDTQYF TGTGCCAGCAGGGGACTAGCGGGCACAGATACGCAGTATTTT
- TRBJ2-3 TRBV9 once 18 CASSVDPSGDLGTDTQYF TGTGCCAGCAGCGTTGATCCTAGTGGGGACTTAGGCACAGATACGCAGTATTTT
- TRBJ1-1 TRBV5-1 - 14 CASSGGRTEAEAFF TGCGCCAGCAGCGGTGGCCGAACGGAAGCTGAAGCTTTCTTT
- TRBJ1-5 TRBV7-9 - 14 CASSLGWDDQPQHF TGTGCCAGCAGCTTAGGATGGGACGATCAGCCCCAGCATTTT
TRBD1 TRBJ2-7 TRBV5-1 - 15 CASSWGTGSTYEQYF TGCGCCAGCAGCTGGGGGACAGGGTCAACATACGAGCAGTACTTC
- TRBJ2-5 TRBV10-2 - 14 CASSLAAPGETQYF TGCGCCAGCAGCTTAGCGGCCCCTGGGGAGACCCAGTACTTC
- TRBJ2-6 TRBV5-4 - 15 CASSLEGAGANVLTF TGTGCCAGCAGCTTGGAAGGGGCTGGGGCCAACGTCCTGACTTTC
TRBD2 TRBJ2-1 TRBV4-1 - 17 CASSQRSGLASTNEQFF TGCGCCAGCAGTCAAAGATCGGGACTAGCGTCAACCAATGAGCAGTTCTTC
TRBD1 TRBJ2-1 TRBV7-9 - 16 CASSSGRDRDYNEQFF TGTGCCAGCAGCTCCGGCCGGGACAGGGATTACAATGAGCAGTTCTTC
- TRBJ2-7 TRBV15 - 17 CATSQGGRKRGTYEQYF TGTGCCACCAGCCAGGGAGGCCGTAAACGCGGGACCTACGAGCAGTACTTC
TRBD2 TRBJ2-7 TRBV28 - 15 CASSLQREVSHEQYF TGTGCCAGCAGTTTACAGCGGGAGGTTTCCCACGAGCAGTACTTC
- TRBJ2-7 TRBV7-3 - 15 CASSLGRLLSYEQYF TGTGCCAGCAGCTTAGGTCGGCTGCTATCCTACGAGCAGTACTTC
- TRBJ1-5 TRBV19 - 15 CASSITSYSNQPQHF TGTGCCAGTAGTATTACTTCGTATAGCAATCAGCCCCAGCATTTT
- TRBJ2-7 TRBV7-6 - 13 CASSQGQPYEQYF TGTGCCAGCAGCCAGGGCCAGCCCTACGAGCAGTACTTC
- TRBJ2-1 TRBV6-5 - 13 CASSSPQDNEQFF TGTGCCAGCAGTTCGCCACAGGACAATGAGCAGTTCTTC
- TRBJ1-2 TRBV6-1 - 18 CASSENRATHHQGWGYTF TGTGCCAGCAGTGAAAACCGGGCGACGCACCATCAGGGCTGGGGCTACACCTTC
- TRBJ2-7 TRBV27 - 15 CASSPYKGTSYEQYF TGTGCCAGCAGTCCCTACAAGGGCACCTCCTACGAGCAGTACTTC
- TRBJ2-7 TRBV10-1 - 13 CASSEGGWGEQYF TGCGCCAGCAGTGAGGGAGGGTGGGGAGAGCAGTACTTC
TRBD1 TRBJ2-5 TRBV11-1 - 17 CASSLDQTGVQWETQYF TGTGCCAGCAGCTTAGACCAGACAGGGGTACAGTGGGAGACCCAGTACTTC
TRBD2 TRBJ2-5 TRBV9 - 15 CASSPGGGRKETQYF TGTGCCAGCAGCCCCGGGGGGGGGCGGAAAGAGACCCAGTACTTC
TRBD1 TRBJ2-7 TRBV7-2 - 14 CASSPTGVSYEQYF TGTGCCAGCAGCCCTACAGGGGTATCCTACGAGCAGTACTTC
TRBD1 TRBJ1-5 TRBV2 - 15 CASSVGQDGNQPQHF TGTGCCAGCAGTGTCGGACAGGACGGCAATCAGCCCCAGCATTTT
TRBD2 TRBJ2-5 TRBV10-3 - 14 CAISDDSGQETQYF TGTGCCATCAGTGATGATAGCGGGCAAGAGACCCAGTACTTC
- TRBJ2-7 TRBV10-1 - 15 CASSESTGGPYEQYF TGCGCCAGCAGTGAGTCTACGGGGGGCCCCTACGAGCAGTACTTC
- TRBJ2-7 TRBV5-5 - 17 CASSFNLLGGRLYEQYF TGTGCCAGCAGTTTTAACCTGCTCGGCGGACGTCTCTACGAGCAGTACTTC
- TRBJ1-5 TRBV1 - 15 CTSSQDGTGEQPQHF TGCACCAGCAGCCAAGATGGTACAGGGGAACAGCCCCAGCATTTT
- TRBJ1-5 TRBV19 - 15 CASSTQEQANQPQHF TGTGCCAGTAGTACCCAGGAACAGGCGAATCAGCCCCAGCATTTT
- TRBJ1-4 TRBV5-5 - 11 CASSLYEKLFF TGTGCCAGCAGCTTATATGAAAAACTGTTTTTT
- TRBJ2-7 TRBV19 once 13 CASSIVGPGEQYF TGTGCCAGTAGTATCGTTGGACCCGGCGAGCAGTACTTC
- TRBJ1-1 TRBV10-2 once 13 CASSDRGNTEAFF TGCGCCAGCAGTGACCGGGGGAACACTGAAGCTTTCTTT
TRBD1 TRBJ1-4 TRBV2 - 13 CASMGQGNEKLFF TGTGCCAGCATGGGACAGGGGAATGAAAAACTGTTTTTT
TRBD1 TRBJ2-2 TRBV28 - 16 CATWIGTGLKAGELFF TGTGCCACTTGGATAGGGACAGGGTTAAAGGCCGGGGAGCTGTTTTTT
- TRBJ2-7 TRBV21-1 - 16 CASSRSSGRAIYEQYF TGTGCCAGCAGCCGATCGAGCGGGAGGGCCATCTACGAGCAGTACTTC
- TRBJ1-1 TRBV27 - 16 CASSLLGGLLDTEAFF TGTGCCAGCAGTTTATTGGGGGGATTATTGGACACTGAAGCTTTCTTT
TRBD1 TRBJ1-2 TRBV5-1 - 14 CASSLDGTGPWDTF TGCGCCAGCAGCTTGGATGGGACAGGGCCCTGGGACACCTTC
- TRBJ2-2 TRBV9 - 12 CASSTSSVELFF TGTGCCAGCAGCACTTCCTCCGTGGAGCTGTTTTTT
- TRBJ2-1 TRBV9 - 10 CASSGSEQFF TGTGCCAGCAGCGGGAGTGAGCAGTTCTTC
- TRBJ2-3 TRBV6-1 - 15 CASSHRVPGTDTQYF TGTGCCAGCAGCCACAGGGTTCCTGGCACAGATACGCAGTATTTT
TRBD1 TRBJ1-2 TRBV9 - 15 CASSVAGQANYGYTF TGTGCCAGCAGCGTAGCTGGACAGGCGAACTATGGCTACACCTTC
- TRBJ2-1 TRBV7-9 - 14 CASSRGWGDNEQFF TGTGCCAGCAGCCGAGGATGGGGGGACAATGAGCAGTTCTTC
- TRBJ1-1 TRBV11-2 - 12 CASSLGGMGAFF TGTGCCAGCAGCTTAGGAGGTATGGGAGCTTTCTTT
TRBD2 TRBJ2-7 TRBV2 once 16 CASSEDVAAGVAEQYF TGTGCCAGCAGTGAAGATGTGGCAGCGGGAGTCGCCGAGCAGTACTTC
TRBD2 TRBJ2-3 TRBV28 - 16 CASTPISGRGTDTQYF TGTGCCAGCACCCCGATTAGCGGGAGGGGCACAGATACGCAGTATTTT
- TRBJ2-7 TRBV4-1 once 16 CASSQLNGGGGYEQYF TGCGCCAGCAGCCAATTGAATGGCGGAGGGGGCTACGAGCAGTACTTC